The 29 T cell receptor beta chains in this list originate from one sample, sequenced in a study of cytomegalovirus exposure and HLA in healthy donors. A multiplex PCR was run with 60 Vbeta primers and 13 Jbeta primers. Clones were sequenced by immunoSEQ multiplex PCR, and TCRdb holds only the in-frame ones, with some missing. The table has about 160,000 clones, 65% to 80% seen once. Material for sequencing was PBMCs. The receptors shown here come from a female donor in good health and CMV-seronegative.

This clone was seen a few times. The chain combines TRBV5-4 with TRBJ1-2; 8 bases match TRBD1. Germline trimming cut 4 bases from V and 4 bases from J; bases unmatched to any gene: 9. Germline V gene lookup returns CDR1 SGHNT and CDR2 YYREEE (reference sequence). The CDR3 is 15 amino acids. CDR3 in amino acids: CASSAPGTGSYGYTF. The CDR3 region has the DNA TGTGCCAGCAGCGCCCCCGGGACAGGATCCTATGGCTACACCTTC.

This clone was seen a few times. The CDR3 ends on some other residue instead of the conserved phenylalanine or tryptophan, so this is likely a read error. CDR3 nucleotide sequence: TGTGCCAGCAGCACCTACAGGGGCCACTCCTACGAGCAGTACCTC. Encoded protein: CASSTYRGHSYEQYL. The rearrangement uses TRBV11-2 and TRBJ2-7; 7 nucleotides align to TRBD1. V lost 5 bases, J lost 0 bases, and 7 bases stayed unmatched. This CDR3 has 15 residues. CDR1 and CDR2 (germline): SGHAT, FQNNGV.

The chain is built from TRBV4-2 and TRBJ1-4, with D possibly being TRBD1 (5 bases). This CDR3 has 16 amino acids. In germline, CDR1 is LGHNA, CDR2 YNFKEQ. Trimming cost V 0 bases and J 0 bases, with 8 bases left between them. This chain's CDR3 is CASSQDDRATNEKLFF. The CDR3 region has the DNA TGTGCCAGCAGCCAAGATGACAGAGCAACTAATGAAAAACTGTTTTTT.

The J gene is TRBJ2-1, the V gene TRBV30, with D maybe TRBD1 (5 bases). The V and J ends lost 1 base and 5 bases respectively, with 9 bases between them. The CDR3 consists of 13 residues. The V gene's germline CDR1 is GTSNPN and CDR2 SVGIG (reference sequence). CDR3 protein: CAWSDRPNNEQFF. In DNA form, the CDR3 reads TGTGCCTGGAGTGACAGGCCAAACAATGAGCAGTTCTTC.

The gene calls are TRBV6-1 and TRBJ1-5; 7 bases fit TRBD1. J lost 0 bases, V lost 4 bases, and 9 bases had no gene match. The CDR3 runs to 17 residues. The germline V gene encodes CDR1 MNHNS and CDR2 SASEGT. CDR3 sequence (DNA): TGTGCCAGCAGTGTTGACAGGGCGGGATATAGCAATCAGCCCCAGCATTTT. Protein: CASSVDRAGYSNQPQHF.

Concerning this clone: The same CDR3 arises from other DNA sequences in this sample as well. CDR3 bases: TGTGCCATCAGCGAGGCCTACACAGATACGCAGTATTTT. Protein product: CAISEAYTDTQYF. This chain links TRBV10-3 with TRBJ2-3; D remains unclear. The CDR3 runs to 13 residues. The V end lost 6 bases, the J end lost 2 bases, and 9 bases lay between the germline ends. Looked up from germline, CDR1 is ENHRY and CDR2 is SYGVKD.

Worth noting for this clone: This CDR3 is also generated by other DNA sequences in the sample. The CDR3 DNA follows: TGTGCCAGTAGCCTACCGGGGGGGTACGAGCAGTACTTC. Translating gives CASSLPGGYEQYF. V and J are TRBV19 and TRBJ2-7, with TRBD2 matching over 8 bases. The CDR3 extends over 13 amino acids. With 6 bases clipped from V and 4 bases from J, the junction kept 5 bases outside the gene matches. Germline values: CDR1 LNHDA, CDR2 SQIVND (reference sequence).

This clone showed up just a few times. The chain links TRBV5-1 to TRBJ2-3; weak D call: TRBD1 (6 bases). Germline V gives CDR1 SGHRS, CDR2 YFSETQ. This CDR3 region has 15 residues. V was cut by 4 bases and J by 1 base, with 13 bases left in between. This chain's CDR3 is CASSVTGSGTDTQYF. CDR3 DNA sequence: TGCGCCAGCAGCGTTACAGGGTCCGGCACAGATACGCAGTATTTT.

Comment on this clone: The same CDR3 can be traced to other DNA sequences in this sample. This rearrangement joins TRBV19 to TRBJ1-4; TRBD1 matches 9 bases. Per the germline V gene, CDR1 is LNHDA and CDR2 is SQIVND (reference sequence). Unmatched junction bases numbered 4, after V lost 3 bases and J lost 8 bases. The CDR3 spans 14 residues. CDR3 in DNA: TGTGCCAGTAGTATCGGACAGGGGAACGAAAAACTGTTTTTT. It yields the protein CASSIGQGNEKLFF. The variable domain in full, with the rest retrieved from reference TRBV19 and TRBJ1-4, is DGGITQSPKYLFRKEGQNVTLSCEQNLNHDAMYWYRQDPGQGLRLIYYSQIVNDFQKGDIAEGYSVSREKKESFPLTVTSAQKNPTAFYLCASSIGQGNEKLFFGSGTQLSVL.

This clone came up once. This chain uses TRBV6-5 with TRBJ2-4; perhaps TRBD2 as D (7 bases). This CDR3 comprises 15 residues. Germline CDR1 and CDR2: MNHEY and SVGAGI. Trimming stripped 6 bases from V and 0 bases from J, with 12 bases between. The CDR3 nucleotides are TGTGCCAGCAGCAGAGGGGGGGTAGCCAAAAACATTCAGTACTTC. It specifies CASSRGGVAKNIQYF.

Regarding this clone: The junction and the germline gene differ at one end; a read error may be behind it. The rearrangement links TRBV4-1 to TRBJ1-2, with a possible D match to TRBD1 (5 bases). CDR3 size: 15 residues. Germline CDR1 MGHRA, CDR2 YSYEKL. CDR3 loop: CASTQFRDSNYGYTF. The DNA for the CDR3 is TGCGCCAGCACCCAATTCAGGGATTCTAACTATGGCTACACCTTC.

There are a few counts of this clone. The rearrangement uses TRBV5-1 and TRBJ2-1; a weak D match, TRBD1 (6 bases). V was clipped by 3 bases and J by 7 bases, with 8 bases between them. This CDR3 has 12 residues. CDR1 and CDR2 from the germline V gene are SGHRS and YFSETQ. The CDR3 bases are TGCGCCAGCAGCTCACAGGGTAATGAGCAGTTCTTC. It yields the protein CASSSQGNEQFF.

The CDR3: CAILQGAGEQYF. Written as DNA, the CDR3 is TGTGCCATTCTACAGGGTGCGGGCGAGCAGTACTTC. The chain combines TRBV21-1 with TRBJ2-7; TRBD1, the table's D call, was not compared with the DNA. TRBV21-1 has pseudogene status. This CDR3 contains 12 residues.

This clone was seen a few times. The gene calls are TRBV19 and TRBJ1-2, with D possibly being TRBD1 (5 bases). CDR3 length: 16 amino acids. Germline assignment: CDR1 LNHDA and CDR2 SQIVND (reference sequence). V was cut by 0 bases and J by 1 base, with 12 bases left in between. For the CDR3, the DNA is TGTGCCAGTAGTATAGATGGAACAGGAAGTAACTATGGCTACACCTTC. This gives the protein CASSIDGTGSNYGYTF.

The V and J genes are TRBV7-2 and TRBJ2-7, with a possible D match to TRBD2 (6 bases). Germline V gives CDR1 SGHTA, CDR2 FQGNSA. Trimming removed 5 bases at V and 4 bases at J, with 15 bases between. The length of the CDR3 is 14 residues. CDR3 DNA sequence: TGTGCCAGCAGCAATCGTGGTGGAGGGTACGAGCAGTACTTC. It is translated as CASSNRGGGYEQYF.

This clone came up once. V is TRBV5-1 and J is TRBJ2-5; TRBD1 matches at 7 bases. Germline CDR1 is SGHRS and CDR2 is YFSETQ. The CDR3 extends over 15 amino acids. The V and J ends lost 4 bases and 4 bases, in that order; junction bases with no gene match: 10. The CDR3 nucleotides read TGCGCCAGCAGCCCCCAGACAGGGTCAGTAGAGACCCAGTACTTC. Translation gives CASSPQTGSVETQYF.

This rearrangement joins TRBV5-4 to TRBJ1-2; no clear D gene. The V end lost 2 bases, the J end lost 7 bases, and 6 bases lay between the germline ends. Germline CDR1 and CDR2: SGHNT and YYREEE (reference sequence). CDR3 length equals 11 residues. This CDR3 reads CASSFGGGYTF. In DNA form, the CDR3 reads TGTGCCAGCAGCTTCGGAGGTGGCTACACCTTC.

The V gene is TRBV9, the J gene TRBJ1-2, with 7 bases that match TRBD1. In germline, CDR1 is SGDLS, CDR2 YYNGEE. Germline trimming cut 3 bases from V and 2 bases from J; bases unmatched to any gene: 4. This CDR3 is 14 amino acids long. This CDR3 is CASSAQQGNYGYTF. The CDR3 nucleotides read TGTGCCAGCAGCGCCCAACAGGGGAACTATGGCTACACCTTC.

J is TRBJ2-4 and V is TRBV2; D is perhaps TRBD2 (6 bases). Germline lookup yields CDR1 SNHLY and CDR2 FYNNEI. Trimming took 7 bases from V and 6 from J, leaving 13 bases between them. The CDR3 has 13 amino acids. The CDR3 DNA is TGTGCCAGCACTTCCGCCGGGGGAAACATTCAGTACTTC. Its protein is CASTSAGGNIQYF.

This clone was seen more than once but under ten times. The genes are TRBV9 and TRBJ2-5; 8 nucleotides align to TRBD2. V was pared by 0 bases and J by 2 bases, with 3 bases of the junction left unmatched. This CDR3 contains 15 residues. Per germline, CDR1 SGDLS and CDR2 YYNGEE. CDR3 sequence (DNA): TGTGCCAGCAGCGTAGGGACTAGCAGACAAGAGACCCAGTACTTC. Protein product: CASSVGTSRQETQYF.

The J gene is TRBJ1-2, the V gene TRBV7-6; D perhaps matches TRBD1 (5 bases). There are 14 residues in the CDR3. Germline values: CDR1 SGHVS, CDR2 FNYEAQ. V was shortened by 4 bases and J by 4 bases, with 13 bases between the two germline ends. CDR3 sequence: CASSSPGPSYGYTF. The CDR3 bases are TGTGCCAGCAGCTCCCCAGGGCCTAGCTATGGCTACACCTTC. The entire variable domain, with the rest obtained from reference TRBV7-6 and TRBJ1-2, is as follows: GAGVSQSPRYKVTKRGQDVALRCDPISGHVSLYWYRQALGQGPEFLTYFNYEAQQDKSGLPNDRFSAERPEGSISTLTIQRTEQRDSAMYRCASSSPGPSYGYTFGSGTRLTVV.

The chain combines TRBV9 with TRBJ1-1; D gene ambiguous. Trimming cost V 4 bases and J 0 bases, with 13 bases left between them. Germline-derived CDR1 and CDR2 are SGDLS and YYNGEE. The CDR3 consists of 15 residues. The CDR3 spells CASSKEGAMNTEAFF. The CDR3 coding sequence is TGTGCCAGCAGCAAAGAGGGCGCAATGAACACTGAAGCTTTCTTT. The whole variable domain, filled in from reference TRBV9 and TRBJ1-1, reads DSGVTQTPKHLITATGQRVTLRCSPRSGDLSVYWYQQSLDQGLQFLIQYYNGEERAKGNILERFSAQQFPDLHSELNLSSLELGDSALYFCASSKEGAMNTEAFFGQGTRLTVV.

On this clone: The same CDR3 can be traced to other DNA sequences in this sample. J is TRBJ1-5 and V is TRBV19; D may be TRBD1 (6 bases). V was cut by 3 bases and J by 2 bases, with 11 bases left in between. CDR3 size: 15 residues. Per the germline V gene, CDR1 is LNHDA and CDR2 is SQIVND (reference sequence). CDR3: CASSIGGAGNQPQHF. The CDR3 DNA reads TGTGCCAGTAGTATTGGGGGGGCTGGCAATCAGCCCCAGCATTTT.

A note on this clone: Other DNA sequences within the sample encode an identical CDR3. V usage is TRBV19 and J usage is TRBJ1-1; TRBD1 is a possible D gene (6 bases). Germline CDR1 reads LNHDA; CDR2 reads SQIVND (reference sequence). V was pared by 8 bases and J by 4 bases, with 14 bases between. The CDR3 extends over 13 amino acids. The CDR3 loop is CASYRGGGTEAFF. CDR3 sequence (DNA): TGTGCCAGTTATAGGGGGGGTGGCACTGAAGCTTTCTTT.

The chain recombines TRBV29-1 with TRBJ2-1; 7 nucleotides align to TRBD2. Germline values: CDR1 SQVTM, CDR2 ANQGSEA. The CDR3 is made up of 13 amino acids. The CDR3 protein is CRGGESSYNEQFF. Written as DNA, the CDR3 is TGCAGGGGGGGGGAGAGCTCCTACAATGAGCAGTTCTTC.

J is TRBJ2-7 and V is TRBV6-5; tentative D call: TRBD1 (6 bases). The CDR3 consists of 13 residues. The germline V gene encodes CDR1 MNHEY and CDR2 SVGAGI. Trimming removed 2 bases from V and 5 bases from J, with 10 bases in between. CDR3 DNA: TGTGCCAGCAGTTACCATCACAGGGACGAGCAGTACTTC. Protein sequence: CASSYHHRDEQYF.

This chain joins TRBV6-4 and TRBJ2-6; TRBD2 aligns across 7 bases. V was pared by 2 bases and J by 0 bases, with 13 bases of the junction left unmatched. In germline, CDR1 is MRHNA, CDR2 SNTAGT. This CDR3 has 20 amino acids. CDR3 sequence reads: CASSDIAGRTHSSGANVLTF. The CDR3 coding sequence is TGTGCCAGCAGTGACATAGCGGGTAGGACACATAGCTCTGGGGCCAACGTCCTGACTTTC.

The chain recombines TRBV5-1 with TRBJ2-5, with D maybe TRBD2 (5 bases). V was pared by 4 bases and J by 1 base, with 20 bases between. CDR3 length: 17 amino acids. The germline V gene has CDR1 SGHRS and CDR2 YFSETQ. In DNA form, the CDR3 reads TGCGCCAGCAGCGCCCTTACGTCGATCGGGGTCCAAGAGACCCAGTACTTC. This gives the protein CASSALTSIGVQETQYF.

This clone was observed a single time. The V call is TRBV19, the J call TRBJ1-4; TRBD1 might be the D (6 bases). Trimming pared 5 bases from V and 6 bases from J, leaving 16 bases between. There are 15 residues in the CDR3. Germline CDR1 and CDR2: LNHDA and SQIVND (reference sequence). The CDR3 coding sequence is TGTGCCAGTAGTCTCACAGGGAGCGGACATGAAAAACTGTTTTTT. This translates into CASSLTGSGHEKLFF.